The 13 T cell receptor beta chains reported below all come from one sample, sequenced in a study of CD8+CD57+ T cells in acquired aplastic anemia (dated by TCRdb to the late 2010s). These reads were obtained on an Illumina HiSeq 2000. TCR beta VDJ combination and CDR3 sequence profiling used genomic DNA as the template. In TCRdb, the public reads were trimmed at Q25 with fastp and aligned with MiXCR, with productive beta chains retained. Entries that share a CDR3 protein sequence are merged under the most common genes and DNA. The sample has 150,000 or so distinct CDR3 sequences on record, 55% to 75% of them singletons. The ten largest account for less than 55% of the sample. The source material was sorted CD4+, CD8+, or CD8+CD57+ T cells (not recorded which) from PBMCs. The receptors derive from a human donor in good health.

With respect to this clonotype: A much larger clone sits a single nucleotide away, making a read error possible. The chain carries TRBV7-9 and TRBJ2-4, with D hard to call. This CDR3 is 13 amino acids long. CDR1 SEHNR and CDR2 FQNEAQ come from the germline V gene (reference sequence). CDR3 in amino acids: CTSSLGWGGIQYF. CDR3 nucleotide sequence: TGTACCAGCAGCTTGGGGTGGGGTGGCATTCAGTACTTC.

This chain uses TRBV7-2 with TRBJ1-6, with D possibly matching TRBD1 (6 bases). V dropped 0 bases and J dropped 8 bases, with 14 bases sitting between them. This CDR3 has 16 amino acids. Germline CDR1 is SGHTA and CDR2 is FQGNSA. DNA of the CDR3: TGTGCCAGCAGCTTAGCGATCGGGGGGCGCGATTCACCCCTCCACTTT. Amino acid sequence: CASSLAIGGRDSPLHF.

In this sample, this clonotype turned up a few times. V usage is TRBV5-1 and J usage is TRBJ1-1, with TRBD1 matching over 7 bases. Trimming at V came to 0 bases and at J to 7 bases, leaving 9 bases not matched to a gene. Germline CDR1 and CDR2: SGHRS and YFSETQ. The CDR3 runs 15 residues. In DNA, the CDR3 is TGCGCCAGCAGCTTGGTCCAACAGGGGCGGGGTGAAGCTTTCTTT. This encodes CASSLVQQGRGEAFF.

The chain is built from TRBV19 and TRBJ2-1; D possibly corresponds to TRBD2 (5 bases). Per the germline V gene, CDR1 is LNHDA and CDR2 is SQIVND (reference sequence). V was clipped by 9 bases and J by 2 bases, with 20 bases between them. The CDR3 has 16 amino acids. CDR3: CASSLAGGSTYNEQFF. As DNA, the CDR3 is TGTGCCAGCAGCTTGGCGGGCGGCAGCACCTACAATGAGCAGTTCTTC. Looking up the rest from reference TRBV19 and TRBJ2-1 gives the full variable domain: DGGITQSPKYLFRKEGQNVTLSCEQNLNHDAMYWYRQDPGQGLRLIYYSQIVNDFQKGDIAEGYSVSREKKESFPLTVTSAQKNPTAFYLCASSLAGGSTYNEQFFGPGTRLTVL.

There are many counts of this clonotype. The J gene is TRBJ2-7, the V gene TRBV11-2, with D perhaps matching TRBD1 (5 bases). The germline V and J ends were trimmed by 5 bases and 7 bases, with 21 bases remaining between them. The CDR3 is 15 amino acids. Germline-derived CDR1 and CDR2 are SGHAT and FQNNGV. The CDR3 region has the DNA TGTGCCAGCAGCCCAGACAGACCACCCCTTGGGGAGCAGTACTTC. It is translated as CASSPDRPPLGEQYF.

Comments on this clonotype: At one of its ends the junction is not consistent with the germline gene, which may arise from a read error. This chain links TRBV5-4 with TRBJ2-7, with 9 bases that match TRBD2. This CDR3 is 13 amino acids long. CDR1 is SGHNT, CDR2 YYREEE, per germline (reference sequence). Written as DNA, the CDR3 is TGCGCCAGCAGCGGGGGGCTCTCCTACGAGCAGTACTTC. Translating gives CASSGGLSYEQYF.

This clonotype was seen once. The chain combines TRBV15 with TRBJ2-6; unclear D gene. V dropped 2 bases and J dropped 0 bases, with 11 bases sitting between them. Germline-derived CDR1 and CDR2 are LNHNV and YYDKDF (reference sequence). This CDR3 region has 17 residues. CDR3 in DNA: TGTGCCACCAGCAGACCCGGGCTGTGCTCTGGGGCCAACGTCCTGACTTTC. Protein: CATSRPGLCSGANVLTF.

The chain couples TRBV19 to TRBJ1-5; D might be TRBD1 (6 bases). V lost 9 bases and J 2 bases, leaving 8 bases between the germline ends. The CDR3 runs to 12 residues. CDR1 is LNHDA and CDR2 is SQIVND in the germline V gene (reference sequence). The CDR3 sequence: CASRTGNQPQHF. The CDR3 nucleotides read TGTGCCAGCCGGACAGGCAATCAGCCCCAGCATTTT. The complete variable domain, with remaining parts taken from reference TRBV19 and TRBJ1-5, reads DGGITQSPKYLFRKEGQNVTLSCEQNLNHDAMYWYRQDPGQGLRLIYYSQIVNDFQKGDIAEGYSVSREKKESFPLTVTSAQKNPTAFYLCASRTGNQPQHFGDGTRLSIL.

This sequence joins TRBV4-2 and TRBJ1-2, with a possible D match to TRBD1 (5 bases). Trimming cost V 2 bases and J 6 bases, with 13 bases left between them. The CDR3 length is 14 residues. Germline CDR1 reads LGHNA; CDR2 reads YNFKEQ. CDR3 sequence: CASSQLGRSDGYTF. CDR3 coding DNA: TGTGCCAGCAGCCAATTGGGACGGTCTGATGGCTACACCTTC.

The chain recombines TRBV7-9 with TRBJ2-5, with D uncertain. Deletions cut 4 bases from V and 4 bases from J, with 16 bases between. This CDR3 region has 15 residues. The germline gives CDR1 SEHNR, CDR2 FQNEAQ (reference sequence). In DNA, the CDR3 is TGTGCCAGCAGCTCGGGTCTACCACAGCCAGAGACCCAGTACTTC. It yields the protein CASSSGLPQPETQYF.

The CDR3 nucleotides are TGTGCCAGCAGTGAAGCCTGGTCCCGCAGGGATCGTGGCTACACCTTC. Residues: CASSEAWSRRDRGYTF. The V and J genes are TRBV2 and TRBJ1-2; D may be TRBD1 (5 bases). Between the trimmed V and J ends, which lost 0 bases and 7 bases, there was a span of 18 bases. Germline-derived CDR1 and CDR2 are SNHLY and FYNNEI. The CDR3 totals 16 residues.

The table lists this clonotype with many counts. The chain joins TRBV4-3 to TRBJ2-1, with D unresolved. This CDR3 region has 11 residues. The germline V gene encodes CDR1 LGHNA and CDR2 YSLEER. The ends were cut back, 1 base at V and 7 bases at J, with 2 bases in the middle. CDR3 bases: TGCGCCAGCAGCCAAGGAAATGAGCAGTTCTTC. Protein sequence: CASSQGNEQFF.

This chain uses TRBV9 with TRBJ2-7; 10 bases align to TRBD2. This CDR3 contains 13 residues. The V gene end was trimmed by 6 bases and the J gene end by 7 bases; junction bases not matched to a gene: 7. Germline CDR1 is SGDLS and CDR2 is YYNGEE. The CDR3 reads CASNPSGSGEQYF. In DNA, the CDR3 is TGTGCCAGCAATCCTAGCGGGAGTGGTGAGCAGTACTTC.